One sample yielded the 2 T cell receptor beta chains listed below, sequenced in a study of early T cells in non-severe SARS-CoV-2 infection. TCRdb re-derived calls from the 5' RACE reads in MiXCR, one entry per CDR3 protein. The sample shows around 70,000 distinct CDR3 sequences, about a tenth of them seen only once. The sequenced sample was whole blood, obtained at baseline. The receptors derive from an adult who was a healthcare worker with PCR-confirmed SARS-CoV-2 infection or an uninfected control (not recorded which).

In its sample, this clonotype is medium-sized. The gene calls are TRBV5-6 and TRBJ2-6; 7 nucleotides agree with TRBD1. There are 18 residues in the CDR3. The germline V gene has CDR1 SGHDT and CDR2 YYEEEE. J gave up 3 bases and V 3 bases, and 12 bases lay outside the gene matches. This chain's CDR3 is CASSSGQPHSIGANVLTF. The CDR3 coding sequence is TGTGCCAGCAGCTCGGGACAGCCCCACAGTATTGGGGCCAACGTCCTGACTTTC.

This clonotype occurred many times. This chain joins TRBV19 and TRBJ2-5; the match to TRBD2 covers 7 bases. The CDR3 length is 14 residues. J gave up 3 bases and V 7 bases, and 8 bases lay outside the gene matches. From germline, CDR1 is LNHDA and CDR2 SQIVND (reference sequence). In DNA form, the CDR3 reads TGTGCCAGTACCACGGGGAGGGCCGAAGAGACCCAGTACTTC. Amino acid sequence: CASTTGRAEETQYF.